This entry lists 29 T cell receptor beta chains sequenced from one sample in a study of OX40 agonist ivuxolimab in advanced cancers. Data came from immunoSEQ multiplex PCR; TCRdb stores just in-frame clones and leaves some out. Among tens of thousands of clones listed, about 81% were seen once. The sequencing used CD4+ or CD8+ T cells sorted from blood, collected in a trial of the OX40 agonist ivuxolimab. All receptors come from an adult with an advanced solid tumor such as melanoma, head and neck, liver or kidney cancer.

This rearrangement joins TRBV9 to TRBJ2-1; a possible D gene is TRBD2 (5 bases). Between the trimmed V and J ends, which lost 5 bases and 1 base, there was a span of 22 bases. Germline lookup yields CDR1 SGDLS and CDR2 YYNGEE. The CDR3 runs 18 residues. CDR3 in amino acids: CASSLHQRGRGSYNEQFF. The DNA of the CDR3 is TGTGCCAGCAGTCTACACCAACGAGGGCGAGGGTCCTACAATGAGCAGTTCTTC. Looking up the rest from reference TRBV9 and TRBJ2-1 gives the full variable domain: DSGVTQTPKHLITATGQRVTLRCSPRSGDLSVYWYQQSLDQGLQFLIQYYNGEERAKGNILERFSAQQFPDLHSELNLSSLELGDSALYFCASSLHQRGRGSYNEQFFGPGTRLTVL.

This rearrangement joins TRBV4-3 to TRBJ2-7; perhaps D is TRBD1 or TRBD2 (5 bases each). Trimming pared 0 bases from V and 3 bases from J, leaving 6 bases between. The CDR3 contains 13 residues. Per germline, CDR1 LGHNA and CDR2 YSLEER. CDR3 sequence: CASSQERGYEQYF. As DNA, the CDR3 is TGCGCCAGCAGCCAAGAGAGGGGCTACGAGCAGTACTTC.

This chain links TRBV5-1 with TRBJ1-2, with TRBD1 identical over 10 bases. With V trimmed by 7 bases and J by 4 bases, 13 bases remained unmatched. The CDR3 has 16 amino acids. Germline V gene lookup returns CDR1 SGHRS and CDR2 YFSETQ. The CDR3 loop is CASSTGGLPLGYGYTF. DNA for the CDR3: TGCGCCAGCTCGACAGGGGGCCTCCCGCTCGGCTATGGCTACACCTTC.

V is TRBV4-1 and J is TRBJ2-3; D is uncertain. This CDR3 contains 14 residues. Germline V lookup: CDR1 MGHRA, CDR2 YSYEKL. The V and J ends lost 5 bases and 1 base respectively, with 10 bases between them. The CDR3 sequence: CASSSPAGTDTQYF. The CDR3 DNA reads as TGCGCCAGCAGCTCGCCGGCGGGCACAGATACGCAGTATTTT.

This chain connects TRBV5-1 to TRBJ2-1; D is ambiguous. Germline V gene data show CDR1 as SGHRS and CDR2 as YFSETQ. The CDR3 has 15 residues. With 0 bases removed from V and 0 bases from J, the gap between germline ends came to 7 bases. The CDR3 DNA reads as TGCGCCAGCAGCTTGGCGAGGAACTCCTACAATGAGCAGTTCTTC. It specifies CASSLARNSYNEQFF.

The chain carries TRBV7-2 and TRBJ1-1, with 7 bases lining up with TRBD1. The V segment lost 5 bases and the J segment 3 bases; nucleotides outside the gene matches: 3. The germline V gene has CDR1 SGHTA and CDR2 FQGNSA. This CDR3 is 13 amino acids long. The CDR3 DNA sequence: TGTGCCAGCAGCCGCCAGGGGGACACTGAAGCTTTCTTT. Translating gives CASSRQGDTEAFF. Complete variable domain (other parts from reference TRBV7-2 and TRBJ1-1): GAGVSQSPSNKVTEKGKDVELRCDPISGHTALYWYRQSLGQGLEFLIYFQGNSAPDKSGLPSDRFSAERTGGSVSTLTIQRTQQEDSAVYLCASSRQGDTEAFFGQGTRLTVV.

This chain connects TRBV5-1 to TRBJ1-2; D is ambiguous. Trimming shortened V by 0 bases and J by 4 bases, and 10 bases separated the two germline ends. This CDR3 contains 14 residues. Germline V lookup: CDR1 SGHRS, CDR2 YFSETQ. In DNA, the CDR3 is TGCGCCAGCAGCTTGGACTCAGGCGCCTATGGCTACACCTTC. It yields the protein CASSLDSGAYGYTF.

V and J are TRBV30 and TRBJ1-1; D gene unclear. Germline V gene sequence: CDR1 GTSNPN, CDR2 SVGIG (reference sequence). Between the trimmed V and J ends, which lost 0 bases and 0 bases, there was a span of 5 bases. The length of the CDR3 is 13 residues. CDR3 in amino acids: CAWSVLMNTEAFF. The CDR3 nucleotides read TGTGCCTGGAGTGTACTAATGAACACTGAAGCTTTCTTT. Looking up the rest from reference TRBV30 and TRBJ1-1 gives the full variable domain: SQTIHQWPATLVQPVGSPLSLECTVEGTSNPNLYWYRQAAGRGLQLLFYSVGIGQISSEVPQNLSASRPQDRQFILSSKKLLLSDSGFYLCAWSVLMNTEAFFGQGTRLTVV.

This chain connects TRBV19 to TRBJ1-2; TRBD1 aligns across 7 bases. Germline V gene sequence: CDR1 LNHDA, CDR2 SQIVND (reference sequence). The CDR3 loop spans 14 amino acids. V lost 4 bases to trimming and J lost 1 base; unmatched junction nucleotides: 3. The CDR3, as DNA: TGTGCCAGTAGTAGGGGGGACAGTAACTATGGCTACACCTTC. Encoded protein: CASSRGDSNYGYTF.

As to this clone: One junction end disagrees with the germline gene, perhaps due to a read error. This CDR3 is also generated by other DNA sequences in the sample. The chain couples TRBV19 to TRBJ1-6, with TRBD1 matching over 7 bases. This CDR3 contains 14 residues. From germline, CDR1 is LNHDA and CDR2 SQIVND (reference sequence). CDR3 in amino acids: CATNSGQVQSPLHF. CDR3 DNA sequence: TGCGCCACTAACTCCGGACAGGTACAGTCACCCCTCCACTTT.

The chain carries TRBV9 and TRBJ1-5; perhaps TRBD1 as D (6 bases). Between the trimmed V and J ends, which lost 6 bases and 0 bases, there was a span of 16 bases. The CDR3 length is 16 residues. In germline, CDR1 is SGDLS, CDR2 YYNGEE. CDR3 nucleotide sequence: TGTGCCAGCACCCTAAGGGGGAGAAATAGCAATCAGCCCCAGCATTTT. Protein product: CASTLRGRNSNQPQHF.

This chain uses TRBV6-1 with TRBJ1-4; a weak D match, TRBD1 (5 bases). The germline V and J ends were trimmed by 4 bases and 10 bases, with 19 bases remaining between them. The germline V gene encodes CDR1 MNHNS and CDR2 SASEGT. This CDR3 spans 15 amino acids. The CDR3 nucleotides read TGTGCCAGCAGTGGACCCAGGGAAGGAGCGGGAAAACTGTTTTTT. Amino acid sequence: CASSGPREGAGKLFF.

The chain uses TRBV6-1 and TRBJ2-2, with D perhaps TRBD1 (6 bases). V was cut by 5 bases and J by 5 bases, with 12 bases left in between. The CDR3 contains 14 residues. The germline V gene encodes CDR1 MNHNS and CDR2 SASEGT. The CDR3, as DNA: TGTGCCAGCAGTCTGGACAGCTTTACCGGGGAGCTGTTTTTT. The encoded protein is CASSLDSFTGELFF.

The chain has TRBV6-5 and TRBJ1-2; maybe TRBD1 (6 bases). The CDR3 has 15 amino acids. V lost 0 bases to trimming and J lost 4 bases, with 12 bases between them. Germline V gene data show CDR1 as MNHEY and CDR2 as SVGAGI. CDR3 region: CASSYSMGGGYGYTF. The CDR3 DNA is TGTGCCAGCAGTTACTCGATGGGGGGCGGCTATGGCTACACCTTC.

The chain has TRBV7-9 and TRBJ2-3; no clear D. The CDR3 has 12 amino acids. The V gene's germline CDR1 is SEHNR and CDR2 FQNEAQ (reference sequence). V lost 5 bases, J lost 6 bases, and 9 bases lay in between. The CDR3 protein is CASSPLGDTQYF. The DNA for the CDR3 is TGTGCCAGCAGCCCTTTAGGGGATACGCAGTATTTT.

V is TRBV30 and J is TRBJ2-5; D is ambiguous. The V end was cut by 1 base, the J end by 5 bases, with 8 bases between. The CDR3 is made up of 12 amino acids. From germline, CDR1 is GTSNPN and CDR2 SVGIG (reference sequence). The DNA of the CDR3 is TGTGCCTGGAGTGCCCAGTTCGAGACCCAGTACTTC. This sequence encodes CAWSAQFETQYF.

The chain combines TRBV6-6 with TRBJ2-5, with D unclear. Trimming took off 5 bases at V and 4 bases at J, with 17 bases between the two ends. This CDR3 has 15 amino acids. Germline V CDR1 and CDR2: MNHNY, SVGAGI (reference sequence). The CDR3 reads CASSPLDAVVETQYF. CDR3 DNA: TGTGCCAGCAGTCCCCTAGATGCGGTAGTAGAGACCCAGTACTTC.

V and J are TRBV2 and TRBJ1-5; D might be TRBD1 (5 bases). The CDR3 contains 14 residues. The V end lost 7 bases, the J end lost 5 bases, and 15 bases lay between the germline ends. Germline values: CDR1 SNHLY, CDR2 FYNNEI. In DNA form, the CDR3 reads TGTGCCAGCACGGGGACGGGGGAGGATCAGCCCCAGCATTTT. This encodes CASTGTGEDQPQHF.

V is TRBV7-9 and J is TRBJ1-1, with D possibly being TRBD1 (6 bases). Trimming stripped 5 bases from V and 5 bases from J, with 15 bases between. The CDR3 is 14 amino acids. Germline CDR1 is SEHNR and CDR2 is FQNEAQ (reference sequence). CDR3 in DNA: TGTGCCAGCAGCACCACAGGGATGGGGACTGAAGCTTTCTTT. Protein: CASSTTGMGTEAFF.

The V and J genes are TRBV21-1 and TRBJ1-1. TRBV21-1 is designated a pseudogene. CDR3 length equals 15 residues. The CDR3 reads CASSFGIGGNTEAFF. Here the CDR3 DNA reads TGTGCCAGCAGCTTCGGAATCGGGGGGAACACTGAAGCTTTCTTT.

The chain employs TRBV7-6 and TRBJ2-5, with 9 bases fitting TRBD1. Per the germline V gene, CDR1 is SGHVS and CDR2 is FNYEAQ. This CDR3 is 16 amino acids long. Unmatched junction bases numbered 8, after V lost 1 base and J lost 5 bases. CDR3 sequence (DNA): TGTGCCAGCAGCTTAGAATCACAGGGGGCGGGGGAGACCCAGTACTTC. This codes for CASSLESQGAGETQYF. Together with reference TRBV7-6 and TRBJ2-5, the CDR3 gives the full variable domain: GAGVSQSPRYKVTKRGQDVALRCDPISGHVSLYWYRQALGQGPEFLTYFNYEAQQDKSGLPNDRFSAERPEGSISTLTIQRTEQRDSAMYRCASSLESQGAGETQYFGPGTRLLVL.

This chain joins TRBV27 and TRBJ1-1, with no clear D. This CDR3 spans 13 amino acids. Trimming left V 7 bases short and J 1 base short, with 10 bases between. Germline loops: CDR1 MNHEY, CDR2 SMNVEV (reference sequence). CDR3 in DNA: TGTGCCAGCAATTTTATTCGGAACACTGAAGCTTTCTTT. Translated, it gives CASNFIRNTEAFF.

DNA for the CDR3: TGCGCCAGCAGCTTGGTACTCGGGAGCCTCTCCTACGAGCAGTACTTC. Translating it yields CASSLVLGSLSYEQYF. The chain recombines TRBV5-1 with TRBJ2-7, with D tentatively TRBD2 (6 bases). The V end was cut by 0 bases, the J end by 0 bases, with 13 bases between. Germline V gene data show CDR1 as SGHRS and CDR2 as YFSETQ. The CDR3 covers 16 residues.

V and J are TRBV12-5 and TRBJ2-3; D unresolved. Germline V CDR1 and CDR2: LGHNT, FRNRAP. Between the trimmed V and J ends, which lost 6 bases and 5 bases, there was a span of 15 bases. This CDR3 region has 14 residues. CDR3 sequence: CASGLYTYQDTQYF. DNA for the CDR3: TGTGCTAGTGGCCTCTACACCTATCAAGATACGCAGTATTTT.

The table lists this clone with a few counts. This chain joins TRBV2 and TRBJ2-3; TRBD2 matches at 8 bases. Germline V lookup: CDR1 SNHLY, CDR2 FYNNEI. Unmatched junction bases numbered 9, after V lost 7 bases and J lost 3 bases. This CDR3 has 15 amino acids. In DNA form, the CDR3 reads TGTGCCAGCAATCAGGGACTAGGGTATACAGATACGCAGTATTTT. The encoded protein is CASNQGLGYTDTQYF.

The chain recombines TRBV2 with TRBJ1-2, with D unresolved. V was shortened by 7 bases and J by 0 bases, with 12 bases between the two germline ends. Germline V gives CDR1 SNHLY, CDR2 FYNNEI. The CDR3 runs to 14 residues. This CDR3 is CASTTSPPNYGYTF. In nucleotides, the CDR3 is TGTGCCAGCACGACTAGCCCACCTAACTATGGCTACACCTTC.

J is TRBJ1-3 and V is TRBV5-4; possibly TRBD1 for D (6 bases). This CDR3 is 16 amino acids long. Germline CDR1 reads SGHNT; CDR2 reads YYREEE (reference sequence). V gave up 0 bases and J gave up 7 bases, with 17 bases separating them. CDR3 DNA: TGTGCCAGCAGCTTGGGCTCGGACAGTCGTAGTAACACCATATATTTT. The encoded protein is CASSLGSDSRSNTIYF.

The V gene is TRBV10-3, the J gene TRBJ2-3; 10 bases align to TRBD2. This CDR3 comprises 17 residues. The V segment lost 6 bases and the J segment 4 bases; nucleotides outside the gene matches: 13. In germline, CDR1 is ENHRY, CDR2 SYGVKD. CDR3 protein: CAIREREGLTSPDTQYF. The CDR3 DNA reads TGTGCCATCAGAGAGCGGGAGGGCCTCACTTCACCAGATACGCAGTATTTT.

The chain joins TRBV5-1 to TRBJ2-2; D is possibly TRBD1 (5 bases). The CDR3 has 14 residues. V lost 5 bases, J lost 1 base, and 9 bases lay in between. CDR1 and CDR2 from the germline V gene are SGHRS and YFSETQ. CDR3 nucleotide sequence: TGCGCCAGCAGATTTGGACAGAACACCGGGGAGCTGTTTTTT. Its translation: CASRFGQNTGELFF.